The source of this T cell receptor beta chain is a study of blood T cells in healthy people across ages. Study results and limitations: PBMCs that were unsorted prevented a conclusive naive versus antigen-experienced comparison. Greater diversity and more naive CD4+ cells were seen in long-lived donors than in aged donors.

This CDR3 is built from 15 residues. Germline assignment: CDR1 SGHNT and CDR2 YYREEE (reference sequence). Trimming took 4 bases from V and 3 from J, leaving 14 bases between them. Comment on this clonotype: Its antigen is unknown.

Alongside a J-beta primer mix, a sample-barcoded 5' primer served in a second PCR lasting roughly 6 to 11 cycles. TCRdb re-analysed the 5' RACE reads in MiXCR, keeping a single row per CDR3 protein. The sample shows about 1.7 million distinct CDR3 sequences, 28% of them seen only once. Isolation of PBMCs gave at least 6 million cells per sample. V is TRBV5-4 and J is TRBJ2-4, with a weak D call TRBD2 (5 bases). The specimen was blood. This sequence originates from a woman in her thirties in good health. DNA for the CDR3: TGTGCCAGCAGCCGGGATAGCGAGAACAAAAACATTCAGTACTTC. It encodes CASSRDSENKNIQYF.